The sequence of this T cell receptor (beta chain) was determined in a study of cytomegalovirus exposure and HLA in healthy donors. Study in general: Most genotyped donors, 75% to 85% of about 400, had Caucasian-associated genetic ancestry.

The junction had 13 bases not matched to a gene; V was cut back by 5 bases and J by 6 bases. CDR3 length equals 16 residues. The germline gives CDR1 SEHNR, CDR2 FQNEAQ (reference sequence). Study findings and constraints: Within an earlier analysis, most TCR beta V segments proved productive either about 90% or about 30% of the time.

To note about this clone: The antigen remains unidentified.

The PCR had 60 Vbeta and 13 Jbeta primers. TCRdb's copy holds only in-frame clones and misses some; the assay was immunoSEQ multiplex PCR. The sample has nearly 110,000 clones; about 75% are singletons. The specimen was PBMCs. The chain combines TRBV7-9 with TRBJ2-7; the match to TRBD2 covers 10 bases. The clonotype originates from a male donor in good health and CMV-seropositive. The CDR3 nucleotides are TGTGCCAGCAGCCCGGTTGGGAGCGGGAGGGCCCGCGAGCAGTACTTC. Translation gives CASSPVGSGRAREQYF.